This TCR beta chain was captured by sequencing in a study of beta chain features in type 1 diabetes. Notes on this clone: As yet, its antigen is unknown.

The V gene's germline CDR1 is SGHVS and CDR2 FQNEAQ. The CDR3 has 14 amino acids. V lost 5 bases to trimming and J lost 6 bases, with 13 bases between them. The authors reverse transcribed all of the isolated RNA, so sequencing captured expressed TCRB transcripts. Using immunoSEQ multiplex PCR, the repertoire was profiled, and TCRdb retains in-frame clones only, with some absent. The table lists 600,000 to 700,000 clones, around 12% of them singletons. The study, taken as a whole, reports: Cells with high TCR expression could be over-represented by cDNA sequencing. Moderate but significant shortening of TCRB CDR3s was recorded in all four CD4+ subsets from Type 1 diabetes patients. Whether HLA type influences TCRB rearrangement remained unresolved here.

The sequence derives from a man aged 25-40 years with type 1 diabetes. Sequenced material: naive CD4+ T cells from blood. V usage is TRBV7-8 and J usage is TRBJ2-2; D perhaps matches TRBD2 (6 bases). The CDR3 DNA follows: TGTGCCAGCAGCCCCGGGGGTGGGTCCGGGGAGCTGTTTTTT. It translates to CASSPGGGSGELFF. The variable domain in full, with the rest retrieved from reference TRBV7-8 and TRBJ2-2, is GAGVSQSPRYKVAKRGQDVALRCDPISGHVSLFWYQQALGQGPEFLTYFQNEAQLDKSGLPSDRFFAERPEGSVSTLKIQRTQQEDSAVYLCASSPGGGSGELFFGEGSRLTVL.